This TCR beta chain is drawn from a study of CD8 T cells in ankylosing spondylitis. TCRdb redid the calling of the 5' RACE reads with MiXCR, one entry per CDR3 protein. The sample yields over 110,000 distinct CDR3 sequences, 7.5% to 9.5% seen once. Germline values: CDR1 MNHEY, CDR2 SVGEGT. The CDR3 length is 13 residues. Trimming removed 6 bases from V and 0 bases from J, with 8 bases in between. This clonotype was seen many times. The sequencing input was synovial fluid, either unsorted or a sorted T cell fraction (not recorded which). The sequence was obtained from a male donor with ankylosing spondylitis. This sequence joins TRBV6-2 or TRBV6-3 and TRBJ1-1; unclear D gene. The CDR3 loop is CASRDSMNTEAFF. Here the CDR3 DNA reads TGTGCCAGCAGGGACTCCATGAACACTGAAGCTTTCTTT.